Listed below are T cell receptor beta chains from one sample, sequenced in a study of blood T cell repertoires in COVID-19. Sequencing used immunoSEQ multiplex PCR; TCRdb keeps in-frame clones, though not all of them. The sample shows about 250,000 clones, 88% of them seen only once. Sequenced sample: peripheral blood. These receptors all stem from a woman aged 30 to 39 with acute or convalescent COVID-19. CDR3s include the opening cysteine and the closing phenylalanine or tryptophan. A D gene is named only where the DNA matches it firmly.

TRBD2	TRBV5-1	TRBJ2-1	TGCGCCAGCAGCTTGGAACTAGCGGGAGTGTACAATGAGCAGTTCTTC	CASSLELAGVYNEQFF
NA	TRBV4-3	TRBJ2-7	TGCGCCAGCAGCCAAGAATTCCAGGGTTGGTACGAGCAGTACTTC	CASSQEFQGWYEQYF
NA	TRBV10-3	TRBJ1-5	TGTGCCATCAGTGATGGGTTTGGAGACAGTAATCAGCCCCAGCATTTT	CAISDGFGDSNQPQHF
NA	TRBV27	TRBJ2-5	TGTGCCAGCAGTTTATTCGGACAACAAGAGACCCAGTACTTC	CASSLFGQQETQYF
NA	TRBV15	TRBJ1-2	TGTGCCACCAGCAGAGAGGCAGGGGCTAACTATGGCTACACCTTC	CATSREAGANYGYTF
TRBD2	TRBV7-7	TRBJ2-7	TGTGCCAGCAGCTTATTACCCGGGACTAGCGGAGGGGTAAAATACGAGCAGTACTTC	CASSLLPGTSGGVKYEQYF
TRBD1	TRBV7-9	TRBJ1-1	TGTGCCAGCAGAGGATCAGGGGGCCTGAACACTGAAGCTTTCTTT	CASRGSGGLNTEAFF
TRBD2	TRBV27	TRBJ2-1	TGTGCCAGCCAGGGGCTAGCGGGAGGATATCATAGGAATGAGCAGTTCTTC	CASQGLAGGYHRNEQFF
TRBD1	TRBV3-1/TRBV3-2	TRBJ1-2	TGTGCCAGCAGCCAGCCGGGACAGATCTATGGCTACACCTTC	CASSQPGQIYGYTF
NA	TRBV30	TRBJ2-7	TGTGCCTGTGCTGGGGCCCCCTACGAGCAGTACTTC	CACAGAPYEQYF
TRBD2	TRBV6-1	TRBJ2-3	TGTGCCAGCAGGGAAGCGGGAGGAGGACCAGATACGCAGTATTTT	CASREAGGGPDTQYF
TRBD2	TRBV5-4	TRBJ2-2	TGTGCCAGCAGCTTGGAACTAGCGGGAGTCCGGACCGGGGAGCTGTTTTTT	CASSLELAGVRTGELFF